What follows are 11 T cell receptor beta chains derived from one specimen sequenced in a study of T cells expressing NK-cell markers. TCRdb re-called the 5' RACE reads and shows each CDR3 protein once, DNA omitted. This table lists hundreds of thousands of distinct CDR3 sequences. Specimen: blood T cells: a sorted CD56 or NKG2C T cell subset, CD4+ or CD8+ T cells, or bulk PBMC T cells (not recorded which). The receptors here all came from a man aged 18 to 69 in good health.

The chain carries TRBV7-9 and TRBJ2-2; there is no DNA to check the TCRdb D call of TRBD1. Germline CDR1 reads SEHNR; CDR2 reads FQNEAQ (reference sequence). This CDR3 spans 16 amino acids. The CDR3 protein is CASSLARQGRAGELFF.

The V gene is TRBV11-2, the J gene TRBJ1-2; the D gene TCRdb calls, TRBD1, cannot be checked with no DNA. The CDR3 contains 14 residues. Germline-derived CDR1 and CDR2 are SGHAT and FQNNGV. The CDR3 spells CASSSTGSPAGYTF. Full variable domain (rest looked up from reference TRBV11-2 and TRBJ1-2): EAGVAQSPRYKIIEKRQSVAFWCNPISGHATLYWYQQILGQGPKLLIQFQNNGVVDDSQLPKDRFSAERLKGVDSTLKIQPAKLEDSAVYLCASSSTGSPAGYTFGSGTRLTVV.

The rearrangement uses TRBV12-3 or TRBV12-4 and TRBJ2-3; absent DNA, TCRdb's TRBD1 call cannot be checked. The CDR3 spans 17 residues. The CDR3 sequence is CASSLALTGLFTDTQYF.

The V call is TRBV7-9, the J call TRBJ2-7. Germline loops: CDR1 SEHNR, CDR2 FQNEAQ (reference sequence). This CDR3 comprises 13 residues. The CDR3 region is CASSLGNSNEQYF. The full variable domain, completed using reference TRBV7-9 and TRBJ2-7, is DTGVSQNPRHKITKRGQNVTFRCDPISEHNRLYWYRQTLGQGPEFLTYFQNEAQLEKSRLLSDRFSAERPKGSFSTLEIQRTEQGDSAMYLCASSLGNSNEQYFGPGTRLTVT.

The chain uses TRBV5-6 and TRBJ1-6; there is no DNA to check the TCRdb D call of TRBD1. The CDR3 has 14 residues. CDR1 is SGHDT and CDR2 is YYEEEE in the germline V gene. Here the CDR3 reads CASSPDSPNSPLHF.

The genes are TRBV11-2 and TRBJ2-1; TCRdb returns TRBD1, unconfirmable since there is no DNA. From germline, CDR1 is SGHAT and CDR2 FQNNGV. The CDR3 is made up of 16 amino acids. CDR3 loop: CASSLATGVSYNEQFF. The full variable domain, completed using reference TRBV11-2 and TRBJ2-1, is EAGVAQSPRYKIIEKRQSVAFWCNPISGHATLYWYQQILGQGPKLLIQFQNNGVVDDSQLPKDRFSAERLKGVDSTLKIQPAKLEDSAVYLCASSLATGVSYNEQFFGPGTRLTVL.

The CDR3 sequence is CASSQERISGNTIYF. This chain joins TRBV14 and TRBJ1-3. Germline V lookup: CDR1 SGHDN, CDR2 FVKESK. This CDR3 is built from 15 residues.

V gene TRBV5-1 combines with J gene TRBJ1-1. The CDR3 is made up of 15 amino acids. CDR1 SGHRS and CDR2 YFSETQ come from the germline V gene. CDR3 sequence: CASSLGRGGDTEAFF.

The CDR3 protein is CASSQDIGRITISPLHF. V usage is TRBV4-1 and J usage is TRBJ1-6. The germline CDR1 and CDR2 sequences are MGHRA and YSYEKL. The CDR3 spans 17 residues.

V and J are TRBV7-9 and TRBJ1-4; TCRdb names TRBD1, which stays unverified in the absence of DNA. The germline V gene encodes CDR1 SEHNR and CDR2 FQNEAQ (reference sequence). The CDR3 loop spans 15 amino acids. This CDR3 reads CASSGTGVSNEKLFF.

The rearrangement uses TRBV13 and TRBJ2-7; the TCRdb call, TRBD2, lacks DNA for checking. The length of the CDR3 is 15 residues. Germline assignment: CDR1 PRHDT and CDR2 FYEKMQ (reference sequence). CDR3 sequence: CASSLQRYGSYEQYF.